A single sample is the source of the 28 T cell receptor beta chains below, sequenced in a study of low-dose radiotherapy and immunotherapy resistance in tumors. Alpha and beta chains were covered, as first-strand cDNA relied on TRAV- and TRBV-specific primers. The authors ran approximately 20 PCR cycles to amplify TCRs with a constant-region primer and V-primer adapter. TCRdb re-analysed the reads in MiXCR, keeping a single row per CDR3 protein. The sample lists about 30,000 distinct CDR3 sequences; 49% were seen once. Documented time point: after trial treatment. Treatment specified: LDRT plus nivolumab, ipilimumab, low-dose cyclophosphamide and aspirin (RACIN trial). The sample here was PBMCs, taken after low-dose radiotherapy plus immunotherapy. Receptors were obtained from a male donor with gallbladder cancer.

V and J are TRBV5-1 and TRBJ1-1, with D possibly TRBD1 on 6 matching bases. This CDR3 has 15 amino acids. Germline V lookup: CDR1 SGHRS, CDR2 YFSETQ. The V gene lost 1 base and the J gene lost 4 bases, with 14 bases spanning the gap. The DNA for the CDR3 is TGCGCCAGCAGCTTGAATAGGGGGGGAATCACTGAAGCTTTCTTT. Its protein is CASSLNRGGITEAFF.

The chain couples TRBV2 to TRBJ1-2; 9 bases align to TRBD1. V shed 6 bases and J 2 bases; nucleotides not matched to a gene: 1. Germline loops: CDR1 SNHLY, CDR2 FYNNEI. The CDR3 totals 13 residues. CDR3 sequence (DNA): TGTGCCAGCAGCGGGACAGGGAACTATGGCTACACCTTC. This codes for CASSGTGNYGYTF. Together with reference TRBV2 and TRBJ1-2, the CDR3 gives the full variable domain: EPEVTQTPSHQVTQMGQEVILRCVPISNHLYFYWYRQILGQKVEFLVSFYNNEISEKSEIFDDQFSVERPDGSNFTLKIRSTKLEDSAMYFCASSGTGNYGYTFGSGTRLTVV.

This chain links TRBV4-2 with TRBJ2-2; perhaps TRBD2 as D (6 bases). Looked up from germline, CDR1 is LGHNA and CDR2 is YNFKEQ. V lost 1 base and J 8 bases, leaving 20 bases between the germline ends. There are 17 residues in the CDR3. The DNA of the CDR3 is TGTGCCAGCAGCCAAGTTGGGCCTCGGGAGCTTATGGGGGAGCTGTTTTTT. This sequence encodes CASSQVGPRELMGELFF.

This clonotype was picked up a small number of times. This sequence joins TRBV3-1 and TRBJ2-2, with TRBD1 as a possible D gene (6 bases). The CDR3 length is 13 residues. Deletions cut 7 bases from V and 7 bases from J, with 13 bases between. CDR1 LGHDT and CDR2 YNNKEL come from the germline V gene (reference sequence). The CDR3 region is CASKIRGIGELFF. The CDR3 DNA is TGTGCCAGCAAGATCAGGGGTATCGGGGAGCTGTTTTTT.

The CDR3 spells CASTPLPSDYNEQFF. Here the CDR3 DNA reads TGTGCCAGCACTCCCCTACCGTCAGACTACAATGAGCAGTTCTTC. The chain links TRBV6-2 or TRBV6-3 to TRBJ2-1, with no clear D. Trimming shortened V by 7 bases and J by 3 bases, and 16 bases separated the two germline ends. Per the germline V gene, CDR1 is MNHEY and CDR2 is SVGEGT. The CDR3 length is 15 residues.

The rearrangement links TRBV6-2 or TRBV6-3 to TRBJ2-1, with 14 bases aligning to TRBD2. The CDR3 runs 19 residues. With V trimmed by 0 bases and J by 7 bases, 11 bases remained unmatched. The V gene's germline CDR1 is MNHEY and CDR2 SVGEGT. The CDR3 protein is CASSYSGTSGRSAWNEQFF. As DNA, the CDR3 is TGTGCCAGCAGTTACTCGGGGACTAGCGGGAGATCAGCCTGGAATGAGCAGTTCTTC.

The chain combines TRBV5-1 with TRBJ2-2; D is perhaps TRBD1 (5 bases). The CDR3 spans 16 residues. Per germline, CDR1 SGHRS and CDR2 YFSETQ. Trimming removed 4 bases at V and 1 base at J, with 14 bases between. The CDR3 sequence is CASSHARQGNTGELFF. The CDR3 DNA is TGCGCCAGCAGCCACGCCAGGCAGGGGAACACCGGGGAGCTGTTTTTT.

This clonotype occurred many times. The chain carries TRBV18 and TRBJ2-1; the D gene could be TRBD1 or TRBD2 (6 bases each). Germline CDR1 reads KGHSH; CDR2 reads LQKENI. This CDR3 has 16 amino acids. V was clipped by 2 bases and J by 8 bases, with 19 bases between them. The CDR3 DNA sequence: TGTGCCAGCTCACCAGGGGGGCGGTCAAGTGGCGATGAGCAGTTCTTC. Translation gives CASSPGGRSSGDEQFF.

The table lists this clonotype with many counts. This chain connects TRBV28 to TRBJ1-3; D is perhaps TRBD1 (5 bases). V was cut by 6 bases and J by 0 bases, with 12 bases left in between. The CDR3 loop spans 15 amino acids. The germline V gene has CDR1 MDHEN and CDR2 SYDVKM. The DNA of the CDR3 is TGTGCCAGCAGCCCGGGGGGGGACTCTGGAAACACCATATATTTT. Translated: CASSPGGDSGNTIYF.

This clonotype is judged medium-sized. This chain uses TRBV6-2 or TRBV6-3 with TRBJ2-1; no definite D call. V lost 7 bases and J lost 9, with 16 bases in between. Per germline, CDR1 MNHEY and CDR2 SVGEGT. The CDR3 consists of 13 residues. The CDR3 protein is CASIYQASTEQFF. Written as DNA, the CDR3 is TGTGCCAGCATCTACCAGGCGAGTACTGAGCAGTTCTTC.

This clonotype is a singleton in its sample. This chain joins TRBV5-1 and TRBJ1-2, with TRBD1 matching over 8 bases. The junction had 5 bases not matched to a gene; V was cut back by 3 bases and J by 4 bases. This CDR3 comprises 14 residues. CDR1 is SGHRS and CDR2 is YFSETQ in the germline V gene. CDR3 sequence: CASSSGQGGYGYTF. In nucleotides, the CDR3 is TGCGCCAGCAGCTCAGGACAGGGAGGCTATGGCTACACCTTC. Full variable domain (remainder filled in from reference TRBV5-1 and TRBJ1-2): KAGVTQTPRYLIKTRGQQVTLSCSPISGHRSVSWYQQTPGQGLQFLFEYFSETQRNKGNFPGRFSGRQFSNSRSEMNVSTLELGDSALYLCASSSGQGGYGYTFGSGTRLTVV.

This clonotype was counted many times. This sequence joins TRBV6-2 or TRBV6-3 and TRBJ2-2; no firm D call. The CDR3 consists of 13 residues. Germline V gene sequence: CDR1 MNHEY, CDR2 SVGEGT. Trimming cost V 1 base and J 2 bases, with 2 bases left between them. This chain's CDR3 is CASSYYNTGELFF. CDR3 DNA sequence: TGTGCCAGCAGTTACTACAACACCGGGGAGCTGTTTTTT.

This clonotype was picked up many times. The rearrangement uses TRBV30 and TRBJ2-7; perhaps D is TRBD1 or TRBD2 (5 bases each). The CDR3 consists of 13 residues. Trimming took off 0 bases at V and 6 bases at J, with 12 bases between the two ends. Germline lookup yields CDR1 GTSNPN and CDR2 SVGIG (reference sequence). CDR3 amino acids: CAWSVQRDAEQYF. The CDR3 bases are TGTGCCTGGAGTGTACAGAGGGACGCCGAGCAGTACTTC.

About this clonotype itself: A far bigger clonotype differs at one base, so this is likely a read error. This chain connects TRBV9 to TRBJ2-7, with a possible D match to TRBD2 (5 bases). This CDR3 is 15 amino acids long. The V gene's germline CDR1 is SGDLS and CDR2 YYNGEE. The V end was cut by 0 bases, the J end by 7 bases, with 17 bases between. The CDR3 region has the DNA TGTGCCAGCAGCGTAGGGACTGTGACCTACAATGAGCAGTACTTC. Its protein product is CASSVGTVTYNEQYF.

This clonotype was seen repeatedly, ten times or more. This chain links TRBV29-1 with TRBJ2-7, with 8 bases aligning to TRBD2. There are 16 residues in the CDR3. V trimming: 0 bases; J trimming: 1 base; junction bases outside the gene matches: 8. Germline CDR1 is SQVTM and CDR2 is ANQGSEA. The CDR3 spells CSVEDIRASGSYEQYF. The CDR3 DNA sequence: TGCAGCGTTGAAGACATAAGGGCTAGCGGGTCCTACGAGCAGTACTTC.

Of note for this clonotype: This likely stems from a read error, as it lies one base from a far larger clone. This sequence joins TRBV5-5 and TRBJ2-1, with a possible D match to TRBD2 (6 bases). CDR3 length equals 15 residues. Germline CDR1 reads SGHKS; CDR2 reads YYEKEE (reference sequence). CDR3 loop: CASRPRVFKPEGMVF. CDR3 sequence (DNA): TGTGCCAGCAGGCCCAGGGTATTCAAACCGGAGGGCATGGTCTTC. The whole variable domain, remainder taken from reference TRBV5-5 and TRBJ2-1, is DAGVTQSPTHLIKTRGQQVTLRCSPISGHKSVSWYQQVLGQGPQFIFQYYEKEERGRGNFPDRFSARQFPNYSSELNVNALLLGDSALYLCASRPRVFKPEGMVFGPGTRLTVL.

This clonotype was detected only a few times. This rearrangement joins TRBV7-4 to TRBJ1-5, with D possibly being TRBD1 (5 bases). This CDR3 spans 17 amino acids. Trimming shortened V by 5 bases and J by 3 bases, and 20 bases separated the two germline ends. From germline, CDR1 is SGHVT and CDR2 SQSDAQ. The CDR3 region has the DNA TGTGCCAGCAGCACCCCGGTGTTGGGGCTTGCCAATCAGCCCCAGCATTTT. Encoded protein: CASSTPVLGLANQPQHF.

The gene calls are TRBV20-1 and TRBJ2-3; a possible D gene is TRBD1 (5 bases). This CDR3 region has 15 residues. The germline gives CDR1 DFQATT, CDR2 SNEGSKA (reference sequence). V was pared by 3 bases and J by 7 bases, with 20 bases between. The CDR3 loop is CSASSPRGRENTQYF. CDR3 DNA: TGCAGTGCTAGTTCCCCTCGCGGCAGGGAAAATACGCAGTATTTT.

This clonotype came up many times. The V and J genes are TRBV20-1 and TRBJ2-6; D is possibly TRBD1 (6 bases). Trimming stripped 6 bases from V and 0 bases from J, with 15 bases between. This CDR3 is built from 16 residues. Germline CDR1 DFQATT, CDR2 SNEGSKA (reference sequence). CDR3: CSARTGFNSGANVLTF. CDR3 DNA: TGCAGTGCGAGAACAGGGTTTAACTCTGGGGCCAACGTCCTGACTTTC.

The chain carries TRBV29-1 and TRBJ1-1; no reliable D call. The CDR3 totals 13 residues. Trimming removed 7 bases at V and 4 bases at J, with 16 bases between. Germline V CDR1 and CDR2: SQVTM, ANQGSEA. The CDR3: CSGHREATTEAFF. CDR3 in DNA: TGCAGCGGCCACCGCGAGGCGACCACTGAAGCTTTCTTT.

This clonotype was detected once. J is TRBJ2-1 and V is TRBV3-1; D is unresolved. This CDR3 contains 13 residues. Germline CDR1 LGHDT, CDR2 YNNKEL (reference sequence). V was shortened by 3 bases and J by 7 bases, with 10 bases between the two germline ends. The CDR3, as DNA: TGTGCCAGCAGCCAGACGGTAGGGAATGAGCAGTTCTTC. This gives the protein CASSQTVGNEQFF.

By sample fraction, this clonotype is medium-sized. This chain joins TRBV25-1 and TRBJ2-2, with D perhaps TRBD2 (5 bases). CDR1 and CDR2 (germline): MGHDK, SYGVNS. This CDR3 is built from 14 residues. The V end was cut by 2 bases, the J end by 7 bases, with 11 bases between. The CDR3 region is CASSELREGGELFF. CDR3 in DNA: TGTGCCAGCAGTGAACTGCGTGAGGGCGGGGAGCTGTTTTTT.

This clonotype has ten or more counts. This chain uses TRBV20-1 with TRBJ2-1, with D perhaps TRBD1 (6 bases). CDR3 length: 15 residues. Germline V gene data show CDR1 as DFQATT and CDR2 as SNEGSKA (reference sequence). V lost 1 base, J lost 0 bases, and 10 bases lay in between. The chain's CDR3 is CSARGGGFSYNEQFF. The CDR3 coding sequence is TGCAGTGCTAGAGGAGGGGGTTTCTCCTACAATGAGCAGTTCTTC.

Relative to its sample, this clonotype is medium-sized. The chain carries TRBV9 and TRBJ2-2, with TRBD2 as a possible D gene (5 bases). CDR3 length: 15 residues. The germline V and J ends were trimmed by 0 bases and 5 bases, with 11 bases remaining between them. In germline, CDR1 is SGDLS, CDR2 YYNGEE. In DNA, the CDR3 is TGTGCCAGCAGCGTAGGTGGAGGAGTTACCGGGGAGCTGTTTTTT. As protein: CASSVGGGVTGELFF.

V is TRBV6-6 and J is TRBJ2-2, with D perhaps TRBD2 (6 bases). V was cut by 8 bases and J by 3 bases, with 19 bases left in between. The CDR3 sequence is 16 residues long. CDR1 and CDR2 (germline): MNHNY, SVGAGI (reference sequence). CDR3 region: CASLGGAGRYTGELFF. The CDR3 nucleotides are TGTGCCAGCCTCGGCGGGGCAGGGAGGTACACCGGGGAGCTGTTTTTT.

The chain has TRBV15 and TRBJ2-7; tentatively, D is TRBD1 or TRBD2 (5 bases each). The CDR3 runs to 14 residues. Trimming removed 0 bases at V and 4 bases at J, with 10 bases between. The germline V gene has CDR1 LNHNV and CDR2 YYDKDF (reference sequence). The CDR3 region is CATSRDFGGYEQYF. The CDR3 DNA sequence: TGTGCCACCAGCAGAGATTTTGGGGGTTACGAGCAGTACTTC. Using reference TRBV15 and TRBJ2-7 for the parts outside the CDR3, the full variable domain is DAMVIQNPRYQVTQFGKPVTLSCSQTLNHNVMYWYQQKSSQAPKLLFHYYDKDFNNEADTPDNFQSRRPNTSFCFLDIRSPGLGDTAMYLCATSRDFGGYEQYFGPGTRLTVT.

This clonotype was detected ten times or more. The chain joins TRBV7-2 to TRBJ1-5; 7 bases map to TRBD1. J was trimmed by 9 bases and V by 5 bases; bases with no gene match: 10. Germline values: CDR1 SGHTA, CDR2 FQGNSA. This CDR3 spans 14 amino acids. In DNA, the CDR3 is TGTGCCAGCAGCGCAGGGACAGCCCCCCTGCCCCAGCATTTT. Translating gives CASSAGTAPLPQHF.

This clonotype was picked up many times. V gene TRBV20-1 combines with J gene TRBJ2-7; D gene unclear. Trimming stripped 3 bases from V and 6 bases from J, with 12 bases between. Germline assignment: CDR1 DFQATT and CDR2 SNEGSKA (reference sequence). CDR3 length: 12 amino acids. In nucleotides, the CDR3 is TGCAGTGCTAGCCCCGAAGGGCTCGAGCAGTACTTC. Translating gives CSASPEGLEQYF.